The T cell receptor beta chain described here comes from a study of molecular identifiers for immune sequencing clone quantification. Regarding the study as a whole: Clones with over 20 RNA copies captured over 98% of effector molecules but under 1% of naive ones. Underestimated sizes of highly expanded clones could result from identical TCR molecules that share a barcode.

CD8+CD4-CCR7+CD45RA+ cells were sorted as naive CD8 T cells. A note on this clonotype: Its antigen is currently unknown.

The V end was cut by 4 bases, the J end by 0 bases, with 11 bases between. The germline V gene encodes CDR1 SGHNT and CDR2 YYREEE (reference sequence). The CDR3 is made up of 14 amino acids. One entry per CDR3 protein results from TCRdb running MiXCR on the PCR reads. The data hold under 600,000 distinct CDR3 sequences, with about a fifth observed a single time. The V call is TRBV5-4, the J call TRBJ2-7; tentatively, D is TRBD2 (5 bases). Sequencing input: naive CD8+ T cells from blood, with Jurkat cell RNA spiked in. Subset reported: FACS-sorted CD8+CD4-CCR7+CD45RA+ naive T cells. The clonotype was recovered from a human donor in good health. Some libraries in this study had Jurkat cell RNA spiked in. CDR3 in DNA: TGTGCCAGCAGCACAAGGACTGGCTCCTACGAGCAGTACTTC. Translation gives CASSTRTGSYEQYF.